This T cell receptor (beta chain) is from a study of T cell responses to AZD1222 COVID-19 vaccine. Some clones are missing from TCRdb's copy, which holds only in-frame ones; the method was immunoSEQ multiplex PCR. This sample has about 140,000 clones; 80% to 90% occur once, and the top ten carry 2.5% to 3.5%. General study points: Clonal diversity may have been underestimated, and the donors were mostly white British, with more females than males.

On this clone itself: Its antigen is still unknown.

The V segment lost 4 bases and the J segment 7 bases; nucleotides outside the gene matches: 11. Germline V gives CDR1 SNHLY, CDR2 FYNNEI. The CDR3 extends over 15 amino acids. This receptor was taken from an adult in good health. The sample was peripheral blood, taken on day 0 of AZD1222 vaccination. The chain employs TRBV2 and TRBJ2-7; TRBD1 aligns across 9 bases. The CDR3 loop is CASSGGWTGAGEQYF. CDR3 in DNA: TGTGCCAGCAGTGGGGGCTGGACAGGGGCTGGTGAGCAGTACTTC. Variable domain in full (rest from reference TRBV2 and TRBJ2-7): EPEVTQTPSHQVTQMGQEVILRCVPISNHLYFYWYRQILGQKVEFLVSFYNNEISEKSEIFDDQFSVERPDGSNFTLKIRSTKLEDSAMYFCASSGGWTGAGEQYFGPGTRLTVT.